These 21 T cell receptor beta chains were all obtained from the same sample, sequenced in a study of blood T cell repertoires in COVID-19. Using immunoSEQ multiplex PCR, the repertoire was profiled, and TCRdb retains in-frame clones only, with some absent. This table has roughly 250,000 clones, roughly 86% appearing once. Sequenced material: PBMCs or T cells enriched from blood (not recorded which). These TCRs come from a woman between 45 and 65 years old who had recovered from COVID-19.

The chain carries TRBV19 and TRBJ1-1, with D perhaps TRBD1 (5 bases). Germline CDR1 reads LNHDA; CDR2 reads SQIVND (reference sequence). V was trimmed by 1 base and J by 5 bases, leaving 14 bases between them. The CDR3 is 15 residues long. The CDR3 nucleotides read TGTGCCAGTAGTATAGTAGACAGCTGGCGGACTGAAGCTTTCTTT. It yields the protein CASSIVDSWRTEAFF.

The chain uses TRBV28 and TRBJ2-1, with D possibly TRBD2 on 7 matching bases. The V end lost 6 bases, the J end lost 4 bases, and 19 bases lay between the germline ends. CDR1 MDHEN and CDR2 SYDVKM come from the germline V gene. The CDR3 runs 16 residues. CDR3 bases: TGTGCCAGCAGCCCTGTGGGGGGGCGCAGGTACAATGAGCAGTTCTTC. This codes for CASSPVGGRRYNEQFF.

The J gene is TRBJ1-6, the V gene TRBV19; D may be TRBD1 (5 bases). The CDR3 is 15 amino acids. The V end lost 3 bases, the J end lost 7 bases, and 13 bases lay between the germline ends. Germline loops: CDR1 LNHDA, CDR2 SQIVND (reference sequence). The CDR3 bases are TGTGCCAGTAGTATCTTGACAGCCACGAATTCACCCCTCCACTTT. Protein product: CASSILTATNSPLHF.

This clone was seen a few times. The rearrangement links TRBV18 to TRBJ2-3, with 9 bases lining up with TRBD1. This CDR3 region has 16 residues. The germline CDR1 and CDR2 sequences are KGHSH and LQKENI. Germline trimming cut 3 bases from V and 1 base from J; bases unmatched to any gene: 5. CDR3 loop: CASSPRTGDGTDTQYF. The CDR3, as DNA: TGTGCCAGCTCACCGAGGACAGGGGATGGCACAGATACGCAGTATTTT.

This rearrangement joins TRBV7-9 to TRBJ1-6; 7 bases match TRBD1. Unmatched junction bases numbered 2, after V lost 1 base and J lost 14 bases. CDR1 is SEHNR, CDR2 FQNEAQ, per germline (reference sequence). The CDR3 has 12 residues. CDR3 sequence reads: CASSLGGGTLHF. Written as DNA, the CDR3 is TGTGCCAGCAGCTTAGGAGGGGGCACCCTCCACTTT.

In its sample, this clone was seen once. This sequence joins TRBV6-5 and TRBJ2-1; 7 positions agree with TRBD2. The CDR3 is 15 amino acids. V was pared by 6 bases and J by 2 bases, with 7 bases of the junction left unmatched. Germline CDR1 is MNHEY and CDR2 is SVGAGI. The CDR3 loop is CASRPIAGTYNEQFF. CDR3 bases: TGTGCCAGCAGACCTATAGCGGGTACCTACAATGAGCAGTTCTTC.

V gene TRBV12-3 or TRBV12-4 combines with J gene TRBJ1-5; possible D gene TRBD1, 5 bases. There are 13 residues in the CDR3. V was pared by 5 bases and J by 5 bases, with 10 bases between. DNA for the CDR3: TGTGCCAGCAGTCTCCAGGGCCATCAGCCCCAGCATTTT. It yields the protein CASSLQGHQPQHF.

CDR3 loop: CASSQAGGGNSPLHF. DNA of the CDR3: TGCGCCAGCAGCCAAGCAGGGGGAGGTAATTCACCCCTCCACTTT. The chain has TRBV4-1 and TRBJ1-6; 7 nucleotides agree with TRBD1. The CDR3 is 15 amino acids. J was trimmed by 6 bases and V by 1 base; bases with no gene match: 3. Germline-derived CDR1 and CDR2 are MGHRA and YSYEKL.

This clone has only one observation. This chain links TRBV16 with TRBJ1-2, with 9 bases matching TRBD1. Germline CDR1 and CDR2: KGHSY and FQNENV. The CDR3 loop spans 13 amino acids. Trimming removed 4 bases from V and 7 bases from J; junction bases left unmatched: 4. The CDR3 DNA reads as TGTGCCAGCAGCCGACCGACAGGGGGTGGCTACACCTTC. The encoded protein is CASSRPTGGGYTF. The variable domain in full, completed from reference TRBV16 and TRBJ1-2, reads GEEVAQTPKHLVRGEGQKAKLYCAPIKGHSYVFWYQQVLKNEFKFLISFQNENVFDETGMPKERFSAKCLPNSPCSLEIQATKLEDSAVYFCASSRPTGGGYTFGSGTRLTVV.

The CDR3 DNA follows: TGTGCCTGGAGTCCCGGTCCAGGTATGGTGTCCCAGCATTTT. It is translated as CAWSPGPGMVSQHF. This chain uses TRBV30 with TRBJ1-5; no reliable D call. The CDR3 contains 14 residues. Germline values: CDR1 GTSNPN, CDR2 SVGIG (reference sequence). The ends were cut back, 2 bases at V and 11 bases at J, with 19 bases in the middle.

The chain has TRBV27 and TRBJ1-2; a possible D gene is TRBD1 (6 bases). The CDR3 is 13 amino acids. Trimming cost V 6 bases and J 0 bases, with 8 bases left between them. Germline CDR1 and CDR2: MNHEY and SMNVEV (reference sequence). The CDR3 DNA reads as TGTGCCAGCAGGGGGGCGGCTAACTATGGCTACACCTTC. This gives the protein CASRGAANYGYTF.

The gene calls are TRBV3-1 (or the pseudogene TRBV3-2) and TRBJ1-3, with TRBD1 matching over 9 bases. The germline V gene has CDR1 LGHDT and CDR2 YNNKEL (reference sequence). The V gene end was trimmed by 0 bases and the J gene end by 2 bases; junction bases not matched to a gene: 2. CDR3 size: 16 residues. The CDR3 is CASSQERTGAGNTIYF. DNA of the CDR3: TGTGCCAGCAGCCAAGAGAGGACAGGGGCTGGAAACACCATATATTTT.

This clone was counted a single time. This rearrangement joins TRBV19 to TRBJ2-7; 9 nucleotides agree with TRBD2. The V and J ends lost 3 bases and 5 bases, in that order; junction bases with no gene match: 5. From germline, CDR1 is LNHDA and CDR2 SQIVND (reference sequence). There are 14 residues in the CDR3. CDR3 in DNA: TGTGCCAGTAGTATGATGTCTAGCGGGAACGAGCAGTACTTC. The encoded protein is CASSMMSSGNEQYF.

This clone occurred a few times. The chain joins TRBV28 to TRBJ1-4; perhaps TRBD1 as D (5 bases). Germline values: CDR1 MDHEN, CDR2 SYDVKM. Trimming cost V 7 bases and J 5 bases, with 11 bases left between them. The CDR3 spans 13 residues. CDR3 DNA: TGTGCCAGCATTGACGGGGGGAATGAAAAACTGTTTTTT. Translation: CASIDGGNEKLFF.

This rearrangement joins TRBV19 to TRBJ1-5, with TRBD1 as a possible D gene (5 bases). The V end lost 4 bases, the J end lost 1 base, and 14 bases lay between the germline ends. The CDR3 spans 16 residues. Germline V lookup: CDR1 LNHDA, CDR2 SQIVND (reference sequence). The CDR3 DNA reads as TGTGCCAGTAGTACTTATTCGCAGGGAAGCAATCAGCCCCAGCATTTT. It codes for CASSTYSQGSNQPQHF.

The CDR3 spells CASSPRSSGANVLTF. The CDR3 bases are TGTGCCAGCAGCCCGAGAAGCTCTGGGGCCAACGTCCTGACTTTC. The chain combines TRBV2 with TRBJ2-6, with D unresolved. Germline V gene data show CDR1 as SNHLY and CDR2 as FYNNEI. V was shortened by 6 bases and J by 0 bases, with 9 bases between the two germline ends. This CDR3 has 15 amino acids.

V is TRBV4-1 and J is TRBJ2-7; no firm D call. This CDR3 is built from 17 residues. V was shortened by 0 bases and J by 1 base, with 16 bases between the two germline ends. From germline, CDR1 is MGHRA and CDR2 YSYEKL. CDR3: CASSQDRDGSSSYEQYF. The CDR3 DNA is TGCGCCAGCAGCCAAGATCGCGACGGGTCGTCTTCCTACGAGCAGTACTTC.

CDR3 in amino acids: CASRPPTQGDGYTF. The CDR3, as DNA: TGTGCCAGCAGGCCCCCCACCCAGGGGGATGGCTACACCTTC. J is TRBJ1-2 and V is TRBV6-5, with 7 positions matching TRBD1. CDR3 length: 14 amino acids. Trimming took 6 bases from V and 6 from J; bases not matched to a gene: 10. Germline V lookup: CDR1 MNHEY, CDR2 SVGAGI.

This clone has just a few counts. The rearrangement uses TRBV29-1 and TRBJ1-1; 7 bases align to TRBD1. The CDR3 spans 13 residues. J gave up 1 base and V 6 bases, and 5 bases lay outside the gene matches. Germline CDR1 is SQVTM and CDR2 is ANQGSEA. This chain's CDR3 is CSVFRTGNTEAFF. CDR3 in DNA: TGCAGCGTCTTCAGGACAGGGAACACTGAAGCTTTCTTT.

The chain combines TRBV6-1 with TRBJ1-5; D not certain. This CDR3 comprises 13 residues. From germline, CDR1 is MNHNS and CDR2 SASEGT. Trimming left V 3 bases short and J 11 bases short, with 14 bases between. CDR3: CASSDAGFWAQHF. The CDR3 nucleotides read TGTGCCAGCAGTGACGCGGGGTTTTGGGCCCAGCATTTT.

The gene calls are TRBV11-2 and TRBJ2-1, with TRBD1 identical over 8 bases. J gave up 8 bases and V 5 bases, and 5 bases lay outside the gene matches. Germline assignment: CDR1 SGHAT and CDR2 FQNNGV. This CDR3 has 13 amino acids. The CDR3 DNA is TGTGCCAGCAGCCCCCCGGACAGGGATGAGCAGTTCTTC. Translation: CASSPPDRDEQFF.